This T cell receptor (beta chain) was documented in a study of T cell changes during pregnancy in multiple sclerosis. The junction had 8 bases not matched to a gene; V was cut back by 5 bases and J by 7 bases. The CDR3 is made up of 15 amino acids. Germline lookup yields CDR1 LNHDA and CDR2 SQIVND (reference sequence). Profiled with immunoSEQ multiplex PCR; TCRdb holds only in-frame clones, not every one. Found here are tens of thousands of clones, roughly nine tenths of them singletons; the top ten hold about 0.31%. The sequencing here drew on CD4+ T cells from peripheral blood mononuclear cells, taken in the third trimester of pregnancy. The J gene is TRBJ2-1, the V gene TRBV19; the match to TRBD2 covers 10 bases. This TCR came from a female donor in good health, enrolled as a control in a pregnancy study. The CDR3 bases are TGTGCCAGTAGTGCGGCTAGCGGGGGTTTAAATGAGCAGTTCTTC. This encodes CASSAASGGLNEQFF.